This T cell receptor (beta chain) was profiled in a study of T cell responses to AZD1222 COVID-19 vaccine. This clone has just one count. Its cognate antigen is unknown. Study observations and caveats: Just a handful of AZD1222 recipients were seropositive at baseline. Regions 160-218 and 743-854 held dominance among vaccine-associated CD4 TCRs, which spanned spike.

Germline CDR1 and CDR2: SGHTS and YDEGEE. The CDR3 extends over 15 amino acids. V gave up 2 bases and J gave up 4 bases; unmatched junction bases: 4. TCRdb keeps only in-frame clones here, not all; method: immunoSEQ multiplex PCR. The table shows approximately 110,000 clones, with around 94% occurring only once. Sequencing was performed on peripheral blood, taken on day 0 of AZD1222 vaccination. The source is an adult in good health. The chain has TRBV5-8 and TRBJ1-5; 9 bases line up with TRBD1. This CDR3 is CASSLDRGRNQPQHF. The DNA for the CDR3 is TGTGCCAGCAGCTTAGACAGGGGGAGAAATCAGCCCCAGCATTTT. Variable domain in full (rest from reference TRBV5-8 and TRBJ1-5): EAGVTQSPTHLIKTRGQQATLRCSPISGHTSVYWYQQALGLGLQFLLWYDEGEERNRGNFPPRFSGRQFPNYSSELNVNALELEDSALYLCASSLDRGRNQPQHFGDGTRLSIL.